These T cell receptor beta chains were read from a single sample in a study of blood T cell repertoires in COVID-19. Sequencing used immunoSEQ multiplex PCR; TCRdb keeps in-frame clones, though not all of them. The sample contains around 190,000 clones, about 90% of which appear only once. Sequencing used peripheral blood. The receptors were sampled from a man aged 18 to 29 with active or convalescent COVID-19. Both conserved end residues are trimmed from each CDR3. The D gene is left open where the match is weak.

j_call	v_call	d_call	cdr3_aa
TRBJ1-2	TRBV19	TRBD1	ASSSRTGSYT
TRBJ1-1	TRBV10-3	-	AISVGTYTEAF
TRBJ2-1	TRBV5-4	-	ASSFTTGRGSYNEQF
TRBJ2-1	TRBV5-8	TRBD2	ASSFRDYYNEQF
TRBJ1-1	TRBV5-6	-	ASSLKGFTEAF
TRBJ1-5	TRBV7-8	-	ASTRWGSRSLDQPQH
TRBJ1-4	TRBV5-1	TRBD1	ASSDRDRGNEKLF
TRBJ2-6	TRBV28	-	ASSSLSGANVLT
TRBJ2-1	TRBV9	TRBD2	ASSVYPPGLENAEQF
TRBJ1-2	TRBV12-3/TRBV12-4	TRBD1	ATRDRGNGYT
TRBJ2-2	TRBV5-6	TRBD1	ASSLGTGIAGELF
TRBJ1-1	TRBV11-3	-	ASSLVRGTEAF
TRBJ1-1	TRBV19	TRBD1	ASSTGGMNTEAF
TRBJ2-1	TRBV19	TRBD2	ASSITSGAPYNEQF
TRBJ1-2	TRBV29-1	-	SGTSNYGYT
TRBJ2-2	TRBV12-3/TRBV12-4	-	ASLSNTGELF
TRBJ2-1	TRBV30	TRBD2	ASTGLAGGVSIFEQF
TRBJ2-3	TRBV5-1	TRBD2	ASSTVGLAGATDTQY
TRBJ1-4	TRBV4-2	-	ASSPRTSTNEKLF
TRBJ1-4	TRBV11-2	TRBD1	ASSFLGTGSEKLF
TRBJ2-3	TRBV25-1	-	ASSVPPGFRGTDTQY
TRBJ2-2	TRBV15	-	ATSSKVGDSGELF
TRBJ1-5	TRBV7-8	-	ASSLEDSNNQPQH
TRBJ2-1	TRBV6-5	-	ASPRQGGRNEQF
TRBJ2-2	TRBV19	TRBD1	ASSNRGDTGELF
TRBJ1-3	TRBV5-1	-	ASSLAVGATGNTIY
TRBJ1-2	TRBV5-1	-	ASSLGGRNGYT
TRBJ2-1	TRBV7-8	-	ASSLVPREFYNEQF
TRBJ2-1	TRBV4-3	-	ASSRRRRLGSYNEQF
TRBJ1-2	TRBV19	TRBD1	ASTRTGNTGDGGYT
TRBJ2-2	TRBV27	-	ASRQRGKVGTGELF
TRBJ1-1	TRBV18	-	ASSPQGKTEAF
TRBJ1-3	TRBV3-1/TRBV3-2	-	ASSQNLIVGSSGNTIY
TRBJ2-4	TRBV7-2	-	ASSLGELAKNIQY
TRBJ2-7	TRBV7-9	TRBD2	ASSFTTSGKNEQY
TRBJ2-1	TRBV11-3	TRBD2	ASSSQAGAYEQF
TRBJ2-2	TRBV25-1	TRBD2	ASSEGLAGGQNTGELF
TRBJ2-7	TRBV19	TRBD2	ASSMGSASGYEQY
TRBJ1-2	TRBV2	-	ASSATSYGYT
TRBJ1-1	TRBV21-1	-	ASSKRRAGPMNTEAF